A single sample is the source of the 31 T cell receptor beta chains below, sequenced in a study of HIV-infected patients and healthy controls. The repertoire came from unfractionated whole blood and reflected all unsorted peripheral T cells. Alpha and beta constant-region primers primed reverse transcription of around 500 ng RNA. Alpha and beta chain libraries were made separately by chain-specific third strand synthesis with multiplexing indices. A single record per CDR3 protein comes from TCRdb applying MiXCR to the 5' RACE reads. The profile covers over 15,000 distinct CDR3 sequences, with 8% to 10% appearing a single time and more than 2% taken by the ten largest. Sequencing was performed on blood. Receptor source: an adult in good health.

This CDR3 reads CASYPGQGLYEQYF. CDR3 in DNA: TGCGCCAGTTACCCGGGACAGGGGCTCTACGAGCAGTACTTC. The chain employs TRBV5-1 and TRBJ2-7, with TRBD1 identical over 10 bases. V gave up 8 bases and J gave up 3 bases; unmatched junction bases: 8. The germline V gene encodes CDR1 SGHRS and CDR2 YFSETQ. The CDR3 extends over 14 amino acids.

This clonotype is judged medium-sized. The DNA of the CDR3 is TGTGCCAGCAGTTACAGGGACAACTATGGCTACACCTTC. Translating gives CASSYRDNYGYTF. V gene TRBV6-2 or TRBV6-3 combines with J gene TRBJ1-2; tentative D call: TRBD1 (5 bases). CDR1 is MNHEY and CDR2 is SVGEGT in the germline V gene. This CDR3 comprises 13 residues. Trimming pared 2 bases from V and 2 bases from J, leaving 6 bases between.

In its sample, this clonotype was seen many times. The chain uses TRBV28 and TRBJ1-5; possible D gene TRBD1, 6 bases. V lost 3 bases to trimming and J lost 5 bases, with 17 bases between them. Germline V gene data show CDR1 as MDHEN and CDR2 as SYDVKM. The CDR3 contains 16 residues. CDR3 nucleotides: TGTGCCAGCAGTTTTGCCTCAGGGGACGGAGATCAGCCCCAGCATTTT. Translation gives CASSFASGDGDQPQHF.

The rearrangement uses TRBV4-2 and TRBJ2-7; D unclear. V lost 1 base to trimming and J lost 2 bases, with 12 bases between them. Per germline, CDR1 LGHNA and CDR2 YNFKEQ. The CDR3 loop spans 15 amino acids. The DNA of the CDR3 is TGTGCCAGCAGCCAAGTCGCCGACCAGACCTACGAGCAGTACTTC. Protein: CASSQVADQTYEQYF.

This clonotype has a handful of counts. This chain connects TRBV2 to TRBJ1-1; D is unclear. The V end was cut by 3 bases, the J end by 1 base, with 6 bases between. The V gene's germline CDR1 is SNHLY and CDR2 FYNNEI. This CDR3 has 13 amino acids. CDR3 protein: CASSDPRNTEAFF. The CDR3 bases are TGTGCCAGCAGTGATCCCCGGAACACTGAAGCTTTCTTT.

This clonotype was picked up many times. This rearrangement joins TRBV21-1 to TRBJ2-1; the table names TRBD1, a call not compared with the DNA. TRBV21-1 is annotated as a pseudogene. This CDR3 comprises 20 residues. CDR3 DNA: TGTGCCAGCAGCAGGAAAAAGGCCATCGCCACAGGGGAAGGTTACAATGAGCAGTTCTTC. Its translation: CASSRKKAIATGEGYNEQFF.

This clonotype was seen at least ten times. V is TRBV2 and J is TRBJ1-1, with TRBD1 matching 9 bases. J was trimmed by 7 bases and V by 9 bases; bases with no gene match: 6. The CDR3 contains 12 residues. CDR1 is SNHLY and CDR2 is FYNNEI in the germline V gene. The CDR3 protein is CAREGQGNEAFF. As DNA, the CDR3 is TGTGCCAGGGAGGGACAGGGAAATGAAGCTTTCTTT.

This clonotype is medium-sized by share. The rearrangement joins TRBV3-1 to TRBJ2-7; D gene uncertain. The CDR3 loop spans 14 amino acids. V dropped 2 bases and J dropped 0 bases, with 8 bases sitting between them. The germline V gene has CDR1 LGHDT and CDR2 YNNKEL (reference sequence). CDR3 protein: CASSQKGGSYEQYF. The DNA for the CDR3 is TGTGCCAGCAGCCAAAAGGGCGGCTCCTACGAGCAGTACTTC.

This clonotype was seen many times. The CDR3 sequence is CASSFGSRTYEQYF. The CDR3 DNA is TGTGCCAGCAGTTTCGGGAGCCGGACCTACGAGCAGTACTTC. J is TRBJ2-7 and V is TRBV28; a weak D match, TRBD2 (6 bases). V lost 3 bases, J lost 2 bases, and 11 bases lay in between. Germline V gene sequence: CDR1 MDHEN, CDR2 SYDVKM. CDR3 length: 14 amino acids.

This clonotype has a count of ten or more. The chain couples TRBV4-2 to TRBJ1-5; perhaps TRBD1 as D (6 bases). CDR1 and CDR2 from the germline V gene are LGHNA and YNFKEQ. V was clipped by 1 base and J by 6 bases, with 16 bases between them. The CDR3 is 16 residues long. The CDR3 reads CASSQGGQGPTQPQHF. In nucleotides, the CDR3 is TGTGCCAGCAGCCAAGGGGGGCAGGGGCCGACTCAGCCCCAGCATTTT.

This clonotype was seen many times. The chain links TRBV20-1 to TRBJ1-1; D may be TRBD1 (6 bases). Per the germline V gene, CDR1 is DFQATT and CDR2 is SNEGSKA (reference sequence). V lost 4 bases and J 1 base, leaving 10 bases between the germline ends. This CDR3 has 13 amino acids. The CDR3 sequence: CSANRDPNTEAFF. CDR3 bases: TGCAGTGCTAACAGGGATCCGAACACTGAAGCTTTCTTT.

This chain joins TRBV4-1 and TRBJ2-5, with unresolved D. The CDR3 runs 15 residues. The germline V and J ends were trimmed by 0 bases and 4 bases, with 12 bases remaining between them. Germline assignment: CDR1 MGHRA and CDR2 YSYEKL. CDR3 coding DNA: TGCGCCAGCAGCCAAGATTCCGTTCAGGTAGAGACCCAGTACTTC. This encodes CASSQDSVQVETQYF.

This clonotype appeared many times. The CDR3 bases are TGTGCCAGCAGCCAAGATCCTGGCCCTGAGTGGGAGACCCAGTACTTC. Protein: CASSQDPGPEWETQYF. The genes are TRBV4-2 and TRBJ2-5; D unresolved. CDR1 and CDR2 (germline): LGHNA, YNFKEQ. CDR3 length equals 16 residues. V was shortened by 0 bases and J by 5 bases, with 16 bases between the two germline ends.

In its sample, this clonotype ranks as medium-sized. The rearrangement links TRBV7-2 to TRBJ2-1; D remains ambiguous. The length of the CDR3 is 12 residues. Trimming removed 5 bases from V and 7 bases from J, with 9 bases in between. Germline CDR1 SGHTA, CDR2 FQGNSA. The DNA for the CDR3 is TGTGCCAGCAGCCTCAGTCAGAATGAGCAGTTCTTC. Its protein is CASSLSQNEQFF.

This clonotype was seen many times. This rearrangement joins TRBV6-2 or TRBV6-3 to TRBJ2-1; the match to TRBD2 covers 8 bases. Germline V gene lookup returns CDR1 MNHEY and CDR2 SVGEGT. J gave up 15 bases and V 4 bases, and 14 bases lay outside the gene matches. CDR3 length: 14 residues. The CDR3 bases are TGTGCCAGCAGTTTGAGAACAGGGACTAGAGGTCCGTTCTTC. It translates to CASSLRTGTRGPFF.

This clonotype was recorded at least ten times. The chain links TRBV4-3 to TRBJ2-6, with D unclear. The V gene lost 0 bases and the J gene lost 0 bases, with 6 bases spanning the gap. CDR1 is LGHNA, CDR2 YSLEER, per germline. This CDR3 is built from 16 residues. The CDR3: CASSQDSSSGANVLTF. In nucleotides, the CDR3 is TGCGCCAGCAGCCAAGATTCGTCCTCTGGGGCCAACGTCCTGACTTTC.

This chain connects TRBV7-9 to TRBJ2-7; D possibly corresponds to TRBD2 (6 bases). The germline V gene has CDR1 SEHNR and CDR2 FQNEAQ (reference sequence). Trimming shortened V by 7 bases and J by 7 bases, and 17 bases separated the two germline ends. The CDR3 runs 13 residues. The CDR3 protein is CASKTGGKGEQYF. The DNA of the CDR3 is TGTGCCAGCAAGACCGGGGGAAAAGGGGAGCAGTACTTC.

There are many counts of this clonotype. V is TRBV5-1 and J is TRBJ2-5; TRBD1 matches 10 bases. J lost 3 bases, V lost 4 bases, and 9 bases had no gene match. CDR3 length: 16 residues. The germline CDR1 and CDR2 sequences are SGHRS and YFSETQ. For the CDR3, the DNA is TGCGCCAGCAGCCCGAGACAGGGGGCATGGGAAGAGACCCAGTACTTC. Translating gives CASSPRQGAWEETQYF.

This clonotype was counted at least ten times. The chain couples TRBV3-1 to TRBJ2-1, with D perhaps matching TRBD1 (6 bases). The germline V gene has CDR1 LGHDT and CDR2 YNNKEL (reference sequence). The CDR3 runs to 14 residues. Trimming left V 1 base short and J 6 bases short, with 10 bases between. The CDR3 bases are TGTGCCAGCAGCCAAGTTGGGGGCTCCAATGAGCAGTTCTTC. It encodes CASSQVGGSNEQFF.

This clonotype appeared many times. The chain carries TRBV27 and TRBJ2-7; perhaps TRBD2 as D (6 bases). This CDR3 has 15 residues. Germline CDR1 MNHEY, CDR2 SMNVEV (reference sequence). V was cut by 2 bases and J by 4 bases, with 15 bases left in between. CDR3 region: CASSLRSGGSYEQYF. The CDR3 coding sequence is TGTGCCAGCAGTTTAAGGAGTGGGGGGAGTTACGAGCAGTACTTC.

This clonotype was seen at least ten times. V is TRBV5-1 and J is TRBJ1-1; 8 bases agree with TRBD1. Germline CDR1 reads SGHRS; CDR2 reads YFSETQ. After removal of 5 bases from V and 2 bases from J, the junction contained 5 bases not matched to a gene. This CDR3 region has 14 residues. The CDR3: CASSVTGDNTEAFF. DNA of the CDR3: TGCGCCAGCAGTGTGACAGGGGACAACACTGAAGCTTTCTTT.

The table lists this clonotype with many counts. The rearrangement joins TRBV20-1 to TRBJ2-3, with TRBD2 matching 10 bases. V was pared by 7 bases and J by 2 bases, with 9 bases of the junction left unmatched. CDR1 is DFQATT and CDR2 is SNEGSKA in the germline V gene (reference sequence). CDR3 size: 15 residues. The CDR3 DNA is TGCAGTGAGATAAGCGGGGGGGCCGACACAGATACGCAGTATTTT. This gives the protein CSEISGGADTDTQYF.

In its sample, this clonotype was seen a few times. This chain uses TRBV29-1 with TRBJ2-1; 8 bases line up with TRBD2. The germline gives CDR1 SQVTM, CDR2 ANQGSEA. The CDR3 covers 16 residues. The ends lost 0 bases at V and 9 bases at J; junction bases unmatched: 13. The CDR3 loop reads CSVEDPGLAGLPEQFF. As DNA, the CDR3 is TGCAGCGTTGAAGATCCGGGTCTAGCGGGTTTGCCTGAGCAGTTCTTC.

In this sample, this clonotype turned up many times. The J gene is TRBJ1-6, the V gene TRBV28, with D hard to call. With 1 base removed from V and 0 bases from J, the gap between germline ends came to 7 bases. CDR3 length: 16 residues. From germline, CDR1 is MDHEN and CDR2 SYDVKM. The CDR3 sequence: CASSLSRDSYNSPLHF. The CDR3 coding sequence is TGTGCCAGCAGTTTATCCCGGGACTCCTATAATTCACCCCTCCACTTT.

This clonotype was seen a few times. The chain recombines TRBV2 with TRBJ1-5; tentatively, D is TRBD1 (5 bases). The V gene's germline CDR1 is SNHLY and CDR2 FYNNEI. This CDR3 has 14 residues. The V end lost 8 bases, the J end lost 6 bases, and 17 bases lay between the germline ends. The CDR3 is CASGDQQETQPQHF. The CDR3 region has the DNA TGTGCCAGCGGAGACCAACAGGAAACTCAGCCCCAGCATTTT.

This clonotype was recorded a few times. The V and J genes are TRBV20-1 and TRBJ1-1; TRBD1 matches at 8 bases. This CDR3 has 14 residues. Looked up from germline, CDR1 is DFQATT and CDR2 is SNEGSKA (reference sequence). V shed 6 bases, J shed 4 bases, and the junction held 10 bases outside the gene matches. The CDR3 sequence: CSARPGGSITEAFF. The CDR3 DNA is TGCAGTGCCAGACCAGGGGGCTCCATCACTGAAGCTTTCTTT.

Written as DNA, the CDR3 is TGTGCCAGCAGCTATGGGGGCAGCTATGGCTACACCTTC. Protein product: CASSYGGSYGYTF. The chain links TRBV28 to TRBJ1-2; D may be TRBD1 (6 bases). Between the trimmed V and J ends, which lost 6 bases and 4 bases, there was a span of 12 bases. This CDR3 comprises 13 residues. Germline loops: CDR1 MDHEN, CDR2 SYDVKM.

In its sample, this clonotype was seen a few times. This sequence joins TRBV25-1 and TRBJ2-7; 12 bases align to TRBD1. Trimming took 6 bases from V and 7 from J; bases not matched to a gene: 10. The germline V gene has CDR1 MGHDK and CDR2 SYGVNS. The CDR3 is 15 amino acids. The CDR3 loop reads CASRPPGQGAGEQYF. CDR3 nucleotides: TGTGCCAGCAGGCCCCCGGGACAGGGGGCTGGTGAGCAGTACTTC.

This clonotype was found many times. The J gene is TRBJ2-1, the V gene TRBV12-3 or TRBV12-4; D may match TRBD1 or TRBD2 (5 bases each). Trimming cost V 6 bases and J 7 bases, with 22 bases left between them. The CDR3 spans 16 residues. For the CDR3, the DNA is TGTGCCAGCAGCCGATTAAGCCAGGGTAGGAGGAATGAGCAGTTCTTC. Translated, it gives CASSRLSQGRRNEQFF.

This clonotype was recorded many times. The J gene is TRBJ1-2, the V gene TRBV12-3 or TRBV12-4; 7 bases are shared with TRBD1. Trimming took 5 bases from V and 5 from J; bases not matched to a gene: 8. The CDR3 has 14 amino acids. The CDR3 DNA reads as TGTGCCAGCAGTCGACAGGGCTGGCTTTATGGCTACACCTTC. Encoded protein: CASSRQGWLYGYTF.

In its sample, this clonotype was seen many times. The rearrangement links TRBV28 to TRBJ1-5, with TRBD1 as a possible D gene (5 bases). Trimming removed 3 bases from V and 0 bases from J, with 9 bases in between. Germline V gene data show CDR1 as MDHEN and CDR2 as SYDVKM. The CDR3 runs to 15 residues. CDR3: CASSFRQISNQPQHF. In DNA, the CDR3 is TGTGCCAGCAGTTTTAGACAGATTAGCAATCAGCCCCAGCATTTT.